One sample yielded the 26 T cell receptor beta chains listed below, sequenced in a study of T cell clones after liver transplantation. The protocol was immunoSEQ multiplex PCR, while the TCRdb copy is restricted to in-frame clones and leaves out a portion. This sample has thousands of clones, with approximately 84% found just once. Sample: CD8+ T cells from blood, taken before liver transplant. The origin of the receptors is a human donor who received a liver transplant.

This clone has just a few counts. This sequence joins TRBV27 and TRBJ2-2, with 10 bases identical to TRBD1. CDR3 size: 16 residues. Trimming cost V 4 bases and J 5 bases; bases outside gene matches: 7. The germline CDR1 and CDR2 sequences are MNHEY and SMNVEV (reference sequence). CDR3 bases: TGTGCCAGCAGTTGGGGGGACAGGGGAAGTACCGGGGAGCTGTTTTTT. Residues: CASSWGDRGSTGELFF.

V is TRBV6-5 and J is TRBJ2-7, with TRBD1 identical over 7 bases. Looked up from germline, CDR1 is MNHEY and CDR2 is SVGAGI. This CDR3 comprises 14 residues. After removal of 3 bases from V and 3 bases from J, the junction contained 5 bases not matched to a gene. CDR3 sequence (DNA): TGTGCCAGCAGTTATAAGGGGGCGGTCTACGAGCAGTACTTC. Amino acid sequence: CASSYKGAVYEQYF.

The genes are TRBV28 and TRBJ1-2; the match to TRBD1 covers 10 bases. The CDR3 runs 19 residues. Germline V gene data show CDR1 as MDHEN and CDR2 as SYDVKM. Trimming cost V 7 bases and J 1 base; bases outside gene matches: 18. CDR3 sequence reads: CASKGQGTRTEDNNYGYTF. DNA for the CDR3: TGTGCCAGCAAGGGACAGGGGACTCGGACGGAGGACAATAACTATGGCTACACCTTC.

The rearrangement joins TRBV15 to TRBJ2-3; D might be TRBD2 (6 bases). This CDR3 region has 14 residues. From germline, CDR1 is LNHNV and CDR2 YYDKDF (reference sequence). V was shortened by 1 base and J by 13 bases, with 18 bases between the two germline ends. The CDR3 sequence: CATSRGEAEYPEYF. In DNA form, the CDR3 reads TGTGCCACCAGCAGAGGGGAGGCGGAGTACCCAGAGTATTTT.

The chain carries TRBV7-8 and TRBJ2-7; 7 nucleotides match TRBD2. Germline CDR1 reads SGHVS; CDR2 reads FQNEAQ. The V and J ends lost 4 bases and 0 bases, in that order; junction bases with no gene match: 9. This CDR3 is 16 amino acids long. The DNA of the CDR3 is TGTGCCAGCAGCTCCGCTAGGGCGGGAGACTCCTACGAGCAGTACTTC. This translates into CASSSARAGDSYEQYF.

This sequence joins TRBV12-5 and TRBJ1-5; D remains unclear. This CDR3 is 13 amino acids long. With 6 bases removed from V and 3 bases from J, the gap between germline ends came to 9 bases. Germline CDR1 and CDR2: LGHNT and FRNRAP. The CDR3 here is CASGQAPNQPQHF. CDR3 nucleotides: TGTGCTAGTGGGCAGGCTCCCAATCAGCCCCAGCATTTT. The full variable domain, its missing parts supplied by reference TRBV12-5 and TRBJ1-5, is DARVTQTPRHKVTEMGQEVTMRCQPILGHNTVFWYRQTMMQGLELLAYFRNRAPLDDSGMPKDRFSAEMPDATLATLKIQPSEPRDSAVYFCASGQAPNQPQHFGDGTRLSIL.

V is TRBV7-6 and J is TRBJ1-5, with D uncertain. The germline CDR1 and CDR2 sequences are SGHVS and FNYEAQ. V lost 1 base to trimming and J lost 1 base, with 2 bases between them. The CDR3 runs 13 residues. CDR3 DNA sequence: TGTGCCAGCAGCTTAGAAAGCAATCAGCCCCAGCATTTT. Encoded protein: CASSLESNQPQHF.

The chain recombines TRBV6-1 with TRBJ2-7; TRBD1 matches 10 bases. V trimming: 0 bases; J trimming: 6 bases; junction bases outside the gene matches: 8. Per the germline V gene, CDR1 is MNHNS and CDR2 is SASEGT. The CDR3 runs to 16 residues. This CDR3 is CASSEAPGTGAGEQYF. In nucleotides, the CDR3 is TGTGCCAGCAGTGAAGCCCCCGGGACAGGGGCTGGCGAGCAGTACTTC.

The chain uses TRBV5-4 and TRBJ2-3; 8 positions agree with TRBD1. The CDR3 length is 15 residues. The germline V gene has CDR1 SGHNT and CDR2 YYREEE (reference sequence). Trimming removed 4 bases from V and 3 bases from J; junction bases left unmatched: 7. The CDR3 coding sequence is TGTGCCAGCAGCGATAGGACAGGGCCTACAGATACGCAGTATTTT. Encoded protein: CASSDRTGPTDTQYF.

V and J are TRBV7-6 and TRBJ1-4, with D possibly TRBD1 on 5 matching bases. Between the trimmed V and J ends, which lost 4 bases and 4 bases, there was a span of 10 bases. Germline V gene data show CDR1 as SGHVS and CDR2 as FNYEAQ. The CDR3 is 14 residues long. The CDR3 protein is CASSSGTGNEKLFF. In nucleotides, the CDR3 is TGTGCCAGCAGCTCCGGGACGGGTAATGAAAAACTGTTTTTT.

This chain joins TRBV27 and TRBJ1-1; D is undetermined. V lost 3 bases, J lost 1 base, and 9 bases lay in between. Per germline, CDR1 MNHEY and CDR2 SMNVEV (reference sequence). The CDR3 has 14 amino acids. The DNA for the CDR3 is TGTGCCAGCAGTTTCCTCGCCTGGAACACTGAAGCTTTCTTT. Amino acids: CASSFLAWNTEAFF.

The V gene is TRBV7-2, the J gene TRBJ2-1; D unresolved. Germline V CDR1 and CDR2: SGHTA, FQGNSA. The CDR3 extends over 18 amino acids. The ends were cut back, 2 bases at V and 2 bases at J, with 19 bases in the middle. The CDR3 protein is CASSLKIDSPPTYNEQFF. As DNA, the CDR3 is TGTGCCAGCAGCTTAAAGATAGACTCACCACCTACCTACAATGAGCAGTTCTTC.

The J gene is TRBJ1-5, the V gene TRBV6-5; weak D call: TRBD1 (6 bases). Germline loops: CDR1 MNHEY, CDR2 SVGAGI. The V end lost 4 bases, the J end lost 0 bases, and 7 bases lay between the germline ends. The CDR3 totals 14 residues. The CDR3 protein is CASSSGVSNQPQHF. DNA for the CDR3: TGTGCCAGCAGTTCAGGGGTTAGCAATCAGCCCCAGCATTTT.

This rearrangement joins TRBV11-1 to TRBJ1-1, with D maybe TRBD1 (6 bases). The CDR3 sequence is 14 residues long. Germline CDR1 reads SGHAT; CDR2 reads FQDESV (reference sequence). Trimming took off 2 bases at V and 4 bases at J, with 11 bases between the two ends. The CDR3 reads CASSLSRGFTEAFF. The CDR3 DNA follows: TGTGCCAGCAGCTTAAGCAGGGGATTCACTGAAGCTTTCTTT.

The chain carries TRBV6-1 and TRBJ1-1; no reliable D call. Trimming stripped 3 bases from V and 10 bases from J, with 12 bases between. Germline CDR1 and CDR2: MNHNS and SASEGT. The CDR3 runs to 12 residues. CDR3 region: CASSEDPVGAFF. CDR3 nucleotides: TGTGCCAGCAGTGAGGACCCGGTGGGAGCTTTCTTT.

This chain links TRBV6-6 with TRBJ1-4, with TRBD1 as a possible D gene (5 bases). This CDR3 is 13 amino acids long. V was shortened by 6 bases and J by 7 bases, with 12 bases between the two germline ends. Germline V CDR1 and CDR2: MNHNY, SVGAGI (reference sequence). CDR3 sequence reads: CASRAGAGEKLFF. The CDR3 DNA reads TGTGCCAGCAGGGCCGGGGCGGGTGAAAAACTGTTTTTT.

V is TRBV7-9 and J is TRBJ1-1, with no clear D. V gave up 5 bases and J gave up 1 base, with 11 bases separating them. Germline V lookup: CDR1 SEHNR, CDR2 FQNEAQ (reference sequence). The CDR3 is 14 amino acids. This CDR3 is CASSPPLPNTEAFF. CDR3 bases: TGTGCCAGCAGCCCGCCTCTACCGAACACTGAAGCTTTCTTT.

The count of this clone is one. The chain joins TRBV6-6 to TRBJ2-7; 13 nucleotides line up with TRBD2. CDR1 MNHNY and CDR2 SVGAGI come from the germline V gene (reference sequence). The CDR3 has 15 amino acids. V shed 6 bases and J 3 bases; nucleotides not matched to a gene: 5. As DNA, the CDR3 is TGTGCCAGCAGCAGACTAGCGGGAGGAGACTACGAGCAGTACTTC. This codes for CASSRLAGGDYEQYF.

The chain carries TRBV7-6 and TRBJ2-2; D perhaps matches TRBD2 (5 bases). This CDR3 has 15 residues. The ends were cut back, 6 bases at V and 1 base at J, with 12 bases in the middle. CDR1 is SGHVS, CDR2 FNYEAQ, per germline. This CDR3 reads CASRDLAGNTGELFF. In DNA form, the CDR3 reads TGTGCCAGCAGAGACTTGGCGGGGAACACCGGGGAGCTGTTTTTT.

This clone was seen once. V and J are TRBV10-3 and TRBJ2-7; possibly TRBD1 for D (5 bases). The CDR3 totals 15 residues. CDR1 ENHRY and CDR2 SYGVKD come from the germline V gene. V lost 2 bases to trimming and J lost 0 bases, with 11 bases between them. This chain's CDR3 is CAISEGQGSSYEQYF. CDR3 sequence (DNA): TGTGCCATCAGTGAGGGCCAGGGAAGCTCCTACGAGCAGTACTTC.

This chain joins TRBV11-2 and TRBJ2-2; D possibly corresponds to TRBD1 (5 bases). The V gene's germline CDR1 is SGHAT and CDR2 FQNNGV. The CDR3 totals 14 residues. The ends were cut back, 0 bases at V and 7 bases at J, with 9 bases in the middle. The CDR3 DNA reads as TGTGCCAGCAGCTTAGATCAGGGTTTCGGGGAGCTGTTTTTT. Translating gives CASSLDQGFGELFF.

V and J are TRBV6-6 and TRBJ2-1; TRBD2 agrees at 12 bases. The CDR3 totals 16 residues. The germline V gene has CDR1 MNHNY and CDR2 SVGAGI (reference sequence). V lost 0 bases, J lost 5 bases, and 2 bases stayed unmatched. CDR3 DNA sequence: TGTGCCAGCAGTTACTCGACTAGCGGGAGCGACAATGAGCAGTTCTTC. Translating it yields CASSYSTSGSDNEQFF.

This CDR3 is CASSLALGYTEAFF. The CDR3 DNA is TGTGCCAGCAGCTTAGCCCTGGGGTACACTGAAGCTTTCTTT. The chain couples TRBV7-6 to TRBJ1-1; D ambiguous. The V gene lost 0 bases and the J gene lost 3 bases, with 8 bases spanning the gap. Germline lookup yields CDR1 SGHVS and CDR2 FNYEAQ. The CDR3 consists of 14 residues.

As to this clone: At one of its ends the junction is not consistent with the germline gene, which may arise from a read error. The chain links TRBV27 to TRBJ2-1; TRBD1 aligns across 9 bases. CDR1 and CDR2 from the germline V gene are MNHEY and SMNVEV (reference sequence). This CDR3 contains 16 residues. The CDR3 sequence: CASSVPGQGSFNEQFF. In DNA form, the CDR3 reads TGTGCCAGCAGTGTACCCGGACAGGGGTCCTTCAATGAGCAGTTCTTC.

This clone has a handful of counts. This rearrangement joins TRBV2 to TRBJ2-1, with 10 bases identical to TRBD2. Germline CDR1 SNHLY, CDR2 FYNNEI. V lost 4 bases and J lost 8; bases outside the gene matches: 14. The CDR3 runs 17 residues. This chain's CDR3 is CASSATVAGGGNYEQFF. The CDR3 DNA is TGTGCCAGCAGTGCAACAGTAGCGGGAGGCGGTAATTATGAGCAGTTCTTC.

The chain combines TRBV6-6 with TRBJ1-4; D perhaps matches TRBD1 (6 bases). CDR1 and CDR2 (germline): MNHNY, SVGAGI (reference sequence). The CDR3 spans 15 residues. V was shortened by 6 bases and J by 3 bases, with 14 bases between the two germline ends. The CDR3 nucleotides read TGTGCCAGCAGCTATAACAGGGCTGCTAATGAAAAACTGTTTTTT. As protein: CASSYNRAANEKLFF.